This TCR beta chain was found in a study of early T cells in non-severe SARS-CoV-2 infection. Background on the study: Unsorted whole-blood RNA was sequenced in bulk, leaving chains unpaired. General study points: VDJdb matching skewed toward anti-spike CD8 responses, missing private and CD4 specificities.

Germline V gene data show CDR1 as ENHRY and CDR2 as SYGVKD. The CDR3 has 18 residues. V was pared by 0 bases and J by 1 base, with 10 bases of the junction left unmatched. At least ten counts were recorded for this clonotype. Its antigen is unidentified. Individual cDNA molecules received unique molecular identifiers during library preparation. TCRdb reprocessed the 5' RACE reads via MiXCR and lists one record per CDR3 protein. The sample holds 20,000 to 30,000 distinct CDR3 sequences, roughly 4% seen once. The V gene is TRBV10-3, the J gene TRBJ2-3; 7 bases are a match to TRBD1. The TCR was taken from an adult who was a healthcare worker with PCR-confirmed SARS-CoV-2 infection or an uninfected control (not recorded which). Sequencing used whole blood. The CDR3, as DNA: TGTGCCATCAGTGAGTCGAAAGGGAACAGGGGCGGCACAGATACGCAGTATTTT. This encodes CAISESKGNRGGTDTQYF.